This T cell receptor (beta chain) stems from a study of blood T cell repertoires in COVID-19. Overall study context: There were acute and convalescent COVID-19 samples, and they came from the United States, Italy and Spain. Sources were T cells, B-cell-depleted T cells, or PBMCs; the material itself was cDNA or gDNA.

Under the authors' procedure: Researchers report that nucleated cell counts were estimated from reference gene primer amplification. Sequenced by immunoSEQ multiplex PCR; TCRdb stores in-frame clones only, minus some. Clone size and V and J calls were adopted from that table, with D and trimming inferred from the DNA. The data contain around 200,000 clones, approximately 91% of them singletons. Sequencing was performed on peripheral blood. The receptor's source is a man in his late teens or twenties with active or convalescent COVID-19.

The CDR3 sequence is CASSLRAGDSNQPQHF. The CDR3 DNA sequence: TGTGCCAGCAGTTTAAGGGCGGGAGATAGCAATCAGCCCCAGCATTTT. The chain employs TRBV27 and TRBJ1-5; D is unresolved. CDR1 MNHEY and CDR2 SMNVEV come from the germline V gene (reference sequence). V dropped 2 bases and J dropped 0 bases, with 11 bases sitting between them. The CDR3 is 16 residues long.